The 17 T cell receptor beta chains in this list originate from one sample, sequenced in a study of identical twins. MiXCR, run by TCRdb on the 5' RACE reads, gives a single entry per CDR3 protein. The sample contains about 190,000 distinct CDR3 sequences, 15% to 20% of which appear only once. This sample was also put to use in a study of T cells expressing NK-cell markers.

Sequencing used CD8+ T cells sorted from blood. All receptors come from a woman under 30 in good health.

This chain uses TRBV20-1 with TRBJ1-1; D ambiguous. V was clipped by 4 bases and J by 1 base, with 10 bases between them. The CDR3 has 13 amino acids. CDR1 DFQATT and CDR2 SNEGSKA come from the germline V gene (reference sequence). This chain's CDR3 is CSAMGRPNTEAFF. The CDR3 nucleotides are TGCAGTGCTATGGGCCGTCCGAACACTGAAGCTTTCTTT.

The gene calls are TRBV11-2 and TRBJ2-2, with D unresolved. Trimming stripped 7 bases from V and 4 bases from J, with 16 bases between. The CDR3 totals 15 residues. CDR1 SGHAT and CDR2 FQNNGV come from the germline V gene. DNA for the CDR3: TGTGCCAGCACCCCCTCGTTCGTAAGCACCGGGGAGCTGTTTTTT. Translated: CASTPSFVSTGELFF.

The chain joins TRBV20-1 to TRBJ1-2, with TRBD1 matching over 9 bases. Germline lookup yields CDR1 DFQATT and CDR2 SNEGSKA (reference sequence). The CDR3 is made up of 14 amino acids. The trim removed 2 bases at V and 7 bases at J, leaving 8 bases unmatched. This CDR3 is CSARIGQGQRGYTF. The CDR3 bases are TGCAGTGCTAGAATTGGACAGGGGCAACGTGGCTACACCTTC.

This chain connects TRBV7-2 to TRBJ2-5; 9 nucleotides match TRBD1. CDR1 is SGHTA and CDR2 is FQGNSA in the germline V gene. This CDR3 is built from 15 residues. The V segment lost 5 bases and the J segment 3 bases; nucleotides outside the gene matches: 7. The CDR3 bases are TGTGCCAGCAGCCTCCGGGACAGGGTTGAAGAGACCCAGTACTTC. It encodes CASSLRDRVEETQYF.

This clonotype was seen only a few times. The chain recombines TRBV20-1 with TRBJ2-7; TRBD2 agrees at 13 bases. CDR1 is DFQATT and CDR2 is SNEGSKA in the germline V gene (reference sequence). The CDR3 is made up of 14 amino acids. Trimming removed 5 bases from V and 7 bases from J; junction bases left unmatched: 8. The CDR3 DNA reads TGCAGTGCTGGCGGACTAGCGGGAGTGGGTGAGCAGTACTTC. Encoded protein: CSAGGLAGVGEQYF.

The table lists this clonotype with a few counts. The V call is TRBV15, the J call TRBJ2-3; TRBD2 aligns across 8 bases. This CDR3 is 17 amino acids long. The V segment lost 2 bases and the J segment 0 bases; nucleotides outside the gene matches: 7. Germline assignment: CDR1 LNHNV and CDR2 YYDKDF (reference sequence). CDR3 DNA sequence: TGTGCCACCAGCAGATCCATAGCGGGGCCGAGCACAGATACGCAGTATTTT. It specifies CATSRSIAGPSTDTQYF.

The rearrangement links TRBV5-1 to TRBJ2-1; D possibly uses TRBD1 or TRBD2 (5 bases each). Germline V CDR1 and CDR2: SGHRS, YFSETQ. The CDR3 spans 16 residues. Trimming shortened V by 3 bases and J by 4 bases, and 17 bases separated the two germline ends. CDR3 in amino acids: CASSSPKGREYNEQFF. The CDR3 nucleotides read TGCGCCAGCAGCTCCCCTAAAGGCAGGGAGTACAATGAGCAGTTCTTC.

This chain uses TRBV3-1 with TRBJ2-7, with 10 positions matching TRBD1. Trimming at V came to 1 base and at J to 5 bases, leaving 11 bases not matched to a gene. The CDR3 is made up of 17 amino acids. The germline V gene has CDR1 LGHDT and CDR2 YNNKEL (reference sequence). The CDR3 DNA follows: TGTGCCAGCAGCCAAGGGGTCTCGGACAGGGGGAAAAACGAGCAGTACTTC. Protein: CASSQGVSDRGKNEQYF.

The rearrangement joins TRBV6-5 to TRBJ2-5, with TRBD2 matching 12 bases. This CDR3 spans 19 amino acids. The germline V gene encodes CDR1 MNHEY and CDR2 SVGAGI. V shed 0 bases, J shed 3 bases, and the junction held 11 bases outside the gene matches. In DNA form, the CDR3 reads TGTGCCAGCAGTTACTCGAACGGACTAGCGGGACACGGGGAAGAGACCCAGTACTTC. Protein: CASSYSNGLAGHGEETQYF.

The CDR3 region is CSARDMSVVYEQYF. CDR3 coding DNA: TGCAGTGCAAGGGACATGTCGGTCGTGTACGAGCAGTACTTC. The rearrangement links TRBV20-1 to TRBJ2-7; tentatively, D is TRBD1 (6 bases). The CDR3 covers 14 residues. CDR1 and CDR2 from the germline V gene are DFQATT and SNEGSKA (reference sequence). Trimming stripped 6 bases from V and 4 bases from J, with 19 bases between.

The J gene is TRBJ2-7, the V gene TRBV12-3 or TRBV12-4, with TRBD2 matching 10 bases. The CDR3 totals 15 residues. V was clipped by 3 bases and J by 1 base; unmatched bases: 3. The CDR3 here is CASSFSSGGSYEQYF. DNA for the CDR3: TGTGCCAGCAGTTTTTCTAGCGGGGGTTCCTACGAGCAGTACTTC.

At least ten counts were recorded for this clonotype. The gene calls are TRBV5-1 and TRBJ2-5; D assignment may be TRBD1 or TRBD2 (5 bases each). From germline, CDR1 is SGHRS and CDR2 YFSETQ. The V and J ends lost 1 base and 1 base respectively, with 11 bases between them. This CDR3 comprises 15 residues. The chain's CDR3 is CASSLSLGGQETQYF. CDR3 DNA sequence: TGCGCCAGCAGCTTGAGTCTTGGGGGCCAAGAGACCCAGTACTTC.

The chain uses TRBV7-9 and TRBJ2-2; D remains unclear. Germline values: CDR1 SEHNR, CDR2 FQNEAQ (reference sequence). V was cut by 6 bases and J by 2 bases, with 19 bases left in between. CDR3 length: 17 residues. The CDR3 DNA follows: TGTGCCAGCAGACCCCTCACTGGGCTGCTTAACACCGGGGAGCTGTTTTTT. This gives the protein CASRPLTGLLNTGELFF.

This clonotype was counted only a few times. The chain has TRBV27 and TRBJ2-7; 8 bases fit TRBD1. The CDR3 extends over 14 amino acids. Germline values: CDR1 MNHEY, CDR2 SMNVEV (reference sequence). V was pared by 8 bases and J by 7 bases, with 13 bases of the junction left unmatched. The chain's CDR3 is CASPATQGAREQYF. CDR3 nucleotide sequence: TGTGCCAGCCCAGCTACTCAGGGGGCGCGAGAGCAGTACTTC.

This clonotype has just a few counts. The chain uses TRBV15 and TRBJ2-3; D gene uncertain. CDR3 size: 13 residues. Germline values: CDR1 LNHNV, CDR2 YYDKDF (reference sequence). Trimming pared 0 bases from V and 4 bases from J, leaving 5 bases between. The CDR3 protein is CATSRDWADTQYF. The CDR3 coding sequence is TGTGCCACCAGCAGAGATTGGGCAGATACGCAGTATTTT.

The chain couples TRBV5-6 to TRBJ2-1, with D possibly TRBD2 on 5 matching bases. V was cut by 4 bases and J by 14 bases, with 22 bases left in between. CDR1 and CDR2 (germline): SGHDT, YYEEEE. The CDR3 runs 14 residues. CDR3 in DNA: TGTGCCAGCAGCCCGCCTCCCAGCGGACTGTTGGAGTTCTTC. As protein: CASSPPPSGLLEFF.

The sample holds a few counts of this clonotype. The chain uses TRBV12-3 or TRBV12-4 and TRBJ2-1; TRBD2 is a possible D gene (6 bases). V was pared by 7 bases and J by 7 bases, with 11 bases between. There are 12 residues in the CDR3. The CDR3 reads CASTHAGNEQFF. The CDR3, as DNA: TGTGCCAGCACCCACGCGGGGAATGAGCAGTTCTTC.